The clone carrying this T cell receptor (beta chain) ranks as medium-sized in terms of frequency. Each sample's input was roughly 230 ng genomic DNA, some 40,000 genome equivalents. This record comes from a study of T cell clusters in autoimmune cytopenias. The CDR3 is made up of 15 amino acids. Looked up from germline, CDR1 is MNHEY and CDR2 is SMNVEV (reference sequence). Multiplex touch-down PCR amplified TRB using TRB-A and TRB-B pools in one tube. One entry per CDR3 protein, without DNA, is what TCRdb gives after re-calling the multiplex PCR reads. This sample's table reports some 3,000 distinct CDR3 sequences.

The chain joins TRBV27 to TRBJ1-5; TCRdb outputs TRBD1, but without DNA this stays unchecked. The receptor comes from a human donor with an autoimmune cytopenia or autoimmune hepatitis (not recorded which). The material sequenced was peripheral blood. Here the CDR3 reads CASSLLFGGSQPQHF.